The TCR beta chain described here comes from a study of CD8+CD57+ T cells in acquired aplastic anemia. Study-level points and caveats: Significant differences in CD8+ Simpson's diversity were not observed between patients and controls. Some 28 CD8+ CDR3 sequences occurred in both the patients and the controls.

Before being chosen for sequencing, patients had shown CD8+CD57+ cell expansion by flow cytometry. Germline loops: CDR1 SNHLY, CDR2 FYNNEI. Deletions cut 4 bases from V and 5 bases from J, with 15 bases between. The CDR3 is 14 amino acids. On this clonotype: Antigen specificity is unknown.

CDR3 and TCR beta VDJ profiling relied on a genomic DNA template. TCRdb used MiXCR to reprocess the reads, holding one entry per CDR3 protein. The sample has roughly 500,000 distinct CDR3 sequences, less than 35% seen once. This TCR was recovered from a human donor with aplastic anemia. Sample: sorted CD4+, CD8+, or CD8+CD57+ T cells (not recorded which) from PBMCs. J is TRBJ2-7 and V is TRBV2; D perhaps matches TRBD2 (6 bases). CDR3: CASSGWRGGNEQYF. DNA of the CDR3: TGTGCCAGCAGTGGGTGGCGGGGAGGCAACGAGCAGTACTTC.